A single sample gave rise to the 22 T cell receptor beta chains below, sequenced in a study of T cell responses to AZD1222 COVID-19 vaccine. The protocol was immunoSEQ multiplex PCR, while the TCRdb copy is restricted to in-frame clones and leaves out a portion. The data hold 140,000 to 150,000 clones, with around 92% observed a single time. The starting material was peripheral blood, obtained 28 days after the second AZD1222 dose. All receptors come from an adult who received the AZD1222 COVID-19 vaccine.

The chain recombines TRBV28 with TRBJ2-2; D is possibly TRBD2 (5 bases). The CDR3 has 15 amino acids. Germline CDR1 is MDHEN and CDR2 is SYDVKM. V gave up 2 bases and J gave up 0 bases, with 7 bases separating them. The DNA for the CDR3 is TGTGCCAGCAGTTTAACCGGGACGAACACCGGGGAGCTGTTTTTT. Amino acid sequence: CASSLTGTNTGELFF.

Worth noting for this clone: It is unclear where the CDR3 begins or ends on the DNA, so no DNA is shown, and the CDR3 is as TCRdb lists it. V usage is TRBV28 and J usage is TRBJ2-7; the DNA was not compared with TRBD2, the D call given in the table. Germline lookup yields CDR1 MDHEN and CDR2 SYDVKM. From its first to its last residue, the CDR3 has 18 amino acids. This CDR3 reads CASSSSSGLAGRRGEQYF.

This clone is a singleton in its sample. This chain uses TRBV28 with TRBJ1-3; D may be TRBD1 (5 bases). The CDR3 is made up of 15 amino acids. The germline V gene encodes CDR1 MDHEN and CDR2 SYDVKM. Trimming stripped 6 bases from V and 0 bases from J, with 12 bases between. CDR3 protein: CASRPGPGSGNTIYF. CDR3 bases: TGTGCCAGCAGGCCAGGGCCAGGCTCTGGAAACACCATATATTTT.

The chain combines TRBV19 with TRBJ1-1; 7 nucleotides line up with TRBD1. CDR1 is LNHDA and CDR2 is SQIVND in the germline V gene (reference sequence). The ends lost 4 bases at V and 1 base at J; junction bases unmatched: 3. CDR3 length equals 14 residues. CDR3 nucleotide sequence: TGTGCCAGTAGTACGGGACAGCCGAACACTGAAGCTTTCTTT. Translating it yields CASSTGQPNTEAFF.

The chain carries TRBV5-4 and TRBJ2-5; 16 nucleotides line up with TRBD2. CDR1 is SGHNT and CDR2 is YYREEE in the germline V gene (reference sequence). This CDR3 has 17 residues. V lost 4 bases to trimming and J lost 2 bases; unmatched junction nucleotides: 5. The chain's CDR3 is CASSLGTSGRVQETQYF. Written as DNA, the CDR3 is TGTGCCAGCAGCCTAGGGACTAGCGGGAGGGTACAAGAGACCCAGTACTTC.

As DNA, the CDR3 is TGTGCCAGCAGTTACCCAGGGATCTCCTACGAGCAGTACTTC. Translated: CASSYPGISYEQYF. The chain links TRBV6-2 or TRBV6-3 to TRBJ2-7; maybe TRBD1 (5 bases). Germline lookup yields CDR1 MNHEY and CDR2 SVGEGT. This CDR3 region has 14 residues. V was clipped by 2 bases and J by 0 bases, with 8 bases between them.

The chain recombines TRBV3-1 (or the pseudogene TRBV3-2) with TRBJ1-3; D is possibly TRBD1 (5 bases). The CDR3 extends over 17 amino acids. The germline gives CDR1 LGHDT, CDR2 YNNKEL (reference sequence). V was trimmed by 0 bases and J by 0 bases, leaving 12 bases between them. CDR3 loop: CASSQDRQGSSGNTIYF. DNA for the CDR3: TGTGCCAGCAGCCAAGATCGCCAGGGAAGCTCTGGAAACACCATATATTTT.

The gene calls are TRBV19 and TRBJ2-3; no reliable D call. The CDR3 loop spans 14 amino acids. Deletions cut 7 bases from V and 0 bases from J, with 11 bases between. Germline CDR1 is LNHDA and CDR2 is SQIVND (reference sequence). CDR3 protein: CASKNVQSTDTQYF. The CDR3 nucleotides read TGTGCCAGTAAGAACGTCCAGAGCACAGATACGCAGTATTTT.

The V and J genes are TRBV7-2 and TRBJ1-5, with a possible D match to TRBD1 (6 bases). The CDR3 covers 15 residues. V dropped 1 base and J dropped 4 bases, with 11 bases sitting between them. Per germline, CDR1 SGHTA and CDR2 FQGNSA. Here the CDR3 reads CASSLGGGGNQPQHF. The CDR3, as DNA: TGTGCCAGCAGCTTAGGAGGAGGGGGTAATCAGCCCCAGCATTTT.

The chain is built from TRBV30 and TRBJ1-1; 7 bases match TRBD1. Trimming took 1 base from V and 6 from J; bases not matched to a gene: 14. Germline V gene data show CDR1 as GTSNPN and CDR2 as SVGIG (reference sequence). This CDR3 is built from 16 residues. The CDR3 here is CAWSGRGAARGAEAFF. CDR3 in DNA: TGTGCCTGGAGTGGCAGGGGGGCCGCCCGGGGTGCTGAAGCTTTCTTT.

The chain carries TRBV28 and TRBJ2-7; perhaps D is TRBD1 or TRBD2 (7 bases each). The CDR3 has 15 residues. Germline CDR1 is MDHEN and CDR2 is SYDVKM. V lost 2 bases to trimming and J lost 0 bases, with 11 bases between them. In DNA form, the CDR3 reads TGTGCCAGCAGTTTACAGGGGGGGCTCTCCTACGAGCAGTACTTC. It translates to CASSLQGGLSYEQYF.

The chain joins TRBV19 to TRBJ2-1; 12 bases are a match to TRBD2. The CDR3 is made up of 13 amino acids. Trimming cost V 7 bases and J 12 bases; bases outside gene matches: 7. Germline V gene data show CDR1 as LNHDA and CDR2 as SQIVND (reference sequence). This chain's CDR3 is CASKPSGRVRQFF. As DNA, the CDR3 is TGTGCCAGTAAGCCTAGCGGGAGGGTGCGGCAGTTCTTC.

This clone was observed a single time. This same CDR3 is encoded by further DNA sequences in the sample. The V gene is TRBV6-5, the J gene TRBJ2-7; maybe TRBD1 (6 bases). Germline V gene lookup returns CDR1 MNHEY and CDR2 SVGAGI. Trimming removed 0 bases from V and 2 bases from J, with 11 bases in between. The CDR3 sequence is 15 residues long. The chain's CDR3 is CASSYSLAGAYEQYF. The CDR3 DNA is TGTGCCAGCAGTTACTCGCTTGCAGGGGCCTACGAGCAGTACTTC.

The rearrangement links TRBV6-2 or TRBV6-3 to TRBJ2-1; unclear D gene. V was shortened by 2 bases and J by 3 bases, with 11 bases between the two germline ends. In germline, CDR1 is MNHEY, CDR2 SVGEGT. The CDR3 runs to 15 residues. Here the CDR3 reads CASSYGLAIYNEQFF. The CDR3 region has the DNA TGTGCCAGCAGTTACGGGCTTGCGATCTACAATGAGCAGTTCTTC.

This chain links TRBV11-2 with TRBJ2-3, with D possibly TRBD2 on 5 matching bases. There are 13 residues in the CDR3. V lost 8 bases to trimming and J lost 1 base, with 10 bases between them. Germline CDR1 and CDR2: SGHAT and FQNNGV. In nucleotides, the CDR3 is TGTGCCAGCTGCGAGCGGCGCACAGATACGCAGTATTTT. Its translation is CASCERRTDTQYF.

The chain couples TRBV5-1 to TRBJ2-1; perhaps TRBD1 as D (6 bases). Germline V CDR1 and CDR2: SGHRS, YFSETQ. The germline V and J ends were trimmed by 0 bases and 5 bases, with 9 bases remaining between them. This CDR3 is 14 amino acids long. DNA for the CDR3: TGCGCCAGCAGCTTGGGGACAGCACACAATGAGCAGTTCTTC. This gives the protein CASSLGTAHNEQFF.

This sequence joins TRBV19 and TRBJ1-5; 9 nucleotides match TRBD1. With V trimmed by 10 bases and J by 7 bases, 5 bases remained unmatched. The CDR3 length is 12 residues. CDR1 LNHDA and CDR2 SQIVND come from the germline V gene (reference sequence). In DNA form, the CDR3 reads TGTGCCACCACAGACAGGGGGCAGCCCCAGCATTTT. It encodes CATTDRGQPQHF.

This rearrangement joins TRBV19 to TRBJ1-2; maybe TRBD1 (5 bases). This CDR3 has 13 amino acids. In germline, CDR1 is LNHDA, CDR2 SQIVND (reference sequence). V was cut by 6 bases and J by 3 bases, with 11 bases left in between. Written as DNA, the CDR3 is TGTGCCAGTAGGACCGGAGGGGACTATGGCTACACCTTC. As protein: CASRTGGDYGYTF.

The chain employs TRBV28 and TRBJ2-7, with D uncertain. The V gene's germline CDR1 is MDHEN and CDR2 SYDVKM. The CDR3 has 15 amino acids. V was trimmed by 1 base and J by 0 bases, leaving 10 bases between them. The CDR3 sequence is CASSLSALSSYEQYF. In DNA, the CDR3 is TGTGCCAGCAGTTTATCAGCTTTGAGCTCCTACGAGCAGTACTTC.

This sequence joins TRBV6-5 and TRBJ1-2; D perhaps matches TRBD1 (6 bases). CDR3 length: 14 amino acids. V lost 2 bases, J lost 2 bases, and 9 bases lay in between. Germline V gene sequence: CDR1 MNHEY, CDR2 SVGAGI. CDR3 nucleotide sequence: TGTGCCAGCAGTTACGCGGACAGAAACTATGGCTACACCTTC. Residues: CASSYADRNYGYTF.

The chain links TRBV6-1 to TRBJ2-7; 7 bases map to TRBD2. The CDR3 loop spans 15 amino acids. Germline assignment: CDR1 MNHNS and CDR2 SASEGT. The trim removed 0 bases at V and 3 bases at J, leaving 5 bases unmatched. The CDR3 DNA follows: TGTGCCAGCAGTGAAGCTGGGGGGGGAGGCTACGAGCAGTACTTC. This translates into CASSEAGGGGYEQYF.

V usage is TRBV7-2 and J usage is TRBJ1-3; 9 nucleotides line up with TRBD1. With 6 bases clipped from V and 0 bases from J, the junction kept 3 bases outside the gene matches. The CDR3 extends over 15 amino acids. Germline CDR1 and CDR2: SGHTA and FQGNSA. In DNA form, the CDR3 reads TGTGCCAGCAGTTCGGACAGGGGCTCTGGAAACACCATATATTTT. This translates into CASSSDRGSGNTIYF.